This TCR beta chain was observed in a study of T cell clonality in common variable immunodeficiency. General study results and limits: Reportedly, TCR beta sequences from common variable immunodeficiency showed fewer deletions and N-nucleotide insertions. CVID subjects showed higher TCRbeta clonality than healthy controls.

The data were produced by immunoSEQ multiplex PCR, yet TCRdb's version contains in-frame clones alone and is incomplete. This repertoire holds some 32,000 clones, and none appear only once. This clone was recorded at least ten times. Its antigen is not known. With the read ending 3 residues before the CDR3 end, the germline J gene is used to fill in that end. Per germline, CDR1 SGHRS and CDR2 YFSETQ. The CDR3 is 15 residues long. Sequencing input: peripheral blood mononuclear cells. This receptor was obtained from a person between 18 and 75 years old in good health. The gene calls are TRBV5-1 and TRBJ2-2; tentative D call: TRBD1 (6 bases). CDR3 loop: CASSLVGRGDEKLFF. CDR3 DNA (partial): TGCGCCAGCAGCTTGGTCGGCAGGGGAGACGAAAAG.